This T cell receptor (beta chain) was documented in a study of PD-1 blockade in classical Hodgkin lymphoma. The study's findings and limits: Reported baseline diversity: healthy donors highest, relapsed/refractory patients lowest.

On this clone itself: The antigen is undetermined.

Every patient experienced relapse after autologous stem cell transplantation, and brentuximab vedotin exposure varied. CDR3 size: 13 residues. Germline values: CDR1 MGHDK, CDR2 SYGVNS. V was pared by 7 bases and J by 2 bases, with 12 bases between. Profiled with immunoSEQ multiplex PCR; TCRdb holds only in-frame clones, not every one. Of 14,000 to 15,000 clones listed, approximately 82% are singletons. The chain carries TRBV25-1 and TRBJ2-7, with D perhaps TRBD2 (5 bases). This sequence was found in a human donor with classical Hodgkin lymphoma. This material consisted of peripheral blood mononuclear cells (PBMCs), taken before the second cycle of nivolumab. CDR3 coding DNA: TGTGCCAGCACCCGGGGAGCCCCCTACGAGCAGTACTTC. Protein: CASTRGAPYEQYF.